This record looks at one T cell receptor (beta chain) sequence and its context. Its target is not known. This entry is derived from a study of monozygotic twins with inflammatory bowel disease. Germline V gives CDR1 MDHEN, CDR2 SYDVKM. The CDR3 runs 15 residues. Phlebotomy per donor yielded a single 2.5 ml blood sample. TCRdb reanalyzed the 5' RACE reads and collapses them to one entry per CDR3 protein, without DNA. This sample contains fewer than 550,000 distinct CDR3 sequences. General study points: Whether twins were concordant or discordant made no difference to repertoire similarity, possibly from limited power. Among T cells, the various subtypes were not distinguishable.

This sequence was found in a human donor with ulcerative colitis or Crohn's disease, or a healthy co-twin of an affected twin (not recorded which). The specimen sequenced was blood. The chain has TRBV28 and TRBJ1-1; TCRdb indicates TRBD1, and absent DNA this call remains unverified. The CDR3 protein is CASSLGGAMNTEAFF. The whole variable domain, remainder taken from reference TRBV28 and TRBJ1-1, is DVKVTQSSRYLVKRTGEKVFLECVQDMDHENMFWYRQDPGLGLRLIYFSYDVKMKEKGDIPEGYSVSREKKERFSLILESASTNQTSMYLCASSLGGAMNTEAFFGQGTRLTVV.